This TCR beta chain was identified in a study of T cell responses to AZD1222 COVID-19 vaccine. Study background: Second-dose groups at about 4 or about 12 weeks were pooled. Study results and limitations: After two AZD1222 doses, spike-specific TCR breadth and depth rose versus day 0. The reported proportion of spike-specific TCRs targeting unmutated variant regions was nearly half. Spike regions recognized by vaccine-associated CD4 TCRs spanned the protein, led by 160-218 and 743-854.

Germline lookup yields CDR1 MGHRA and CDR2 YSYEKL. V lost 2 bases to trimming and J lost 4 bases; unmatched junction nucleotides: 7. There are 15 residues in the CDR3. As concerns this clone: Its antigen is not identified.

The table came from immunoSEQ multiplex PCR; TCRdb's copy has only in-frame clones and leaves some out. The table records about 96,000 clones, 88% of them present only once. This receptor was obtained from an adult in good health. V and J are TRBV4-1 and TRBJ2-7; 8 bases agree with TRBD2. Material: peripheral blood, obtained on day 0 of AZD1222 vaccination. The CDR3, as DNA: TGCGCCAGCAGCCAATCCAGCGGGAGCTTTTACGAGCAGTACTTC. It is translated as CASSQSSGSFYEQYF.